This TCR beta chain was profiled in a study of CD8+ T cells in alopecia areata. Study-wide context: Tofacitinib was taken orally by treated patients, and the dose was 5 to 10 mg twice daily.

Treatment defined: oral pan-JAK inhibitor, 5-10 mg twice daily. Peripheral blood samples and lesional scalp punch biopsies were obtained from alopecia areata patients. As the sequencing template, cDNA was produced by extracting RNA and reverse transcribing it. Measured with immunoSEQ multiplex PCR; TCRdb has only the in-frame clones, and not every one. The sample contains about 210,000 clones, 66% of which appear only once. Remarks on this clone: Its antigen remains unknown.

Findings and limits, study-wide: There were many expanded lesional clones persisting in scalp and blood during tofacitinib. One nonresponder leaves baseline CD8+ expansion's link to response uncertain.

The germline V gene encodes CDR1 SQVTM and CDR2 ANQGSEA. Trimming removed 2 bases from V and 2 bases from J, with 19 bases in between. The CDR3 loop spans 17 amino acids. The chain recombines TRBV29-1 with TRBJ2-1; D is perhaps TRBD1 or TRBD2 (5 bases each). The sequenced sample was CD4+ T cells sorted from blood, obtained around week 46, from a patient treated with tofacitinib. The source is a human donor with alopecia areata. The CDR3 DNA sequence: TGCAGCGTTGAAAGGGGTGCTCGAGGGTTCCCCTACAATGAGCAGTTCTTC. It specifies CSVERGARGFPYNEQFF.